This TCR beta chain derives from a study of T cell responses to AZD1222 COVID-19 vaccine. General study results and limits: Spike-specific TCR breadth and depth went up after people got two AZD1222 doses.

As regards this clone: Its antigen is as yet unknown.

The junction had 10 bases not matched to a gene; V was cut back by 5 bases and J by 5 bases. CDR1 is LGHDT, CDR2 YNNKEL, per germline (reference sequence). The CDR3 sequence is 15 residues long. Libraries were prepared by immunoSEQ multiplex PCR; TCRdb keeps only in-frame clonotypes and omits some of them. The repertoire holds more than 80,000 clones, with roughly 90% as singletons. Sequenced material: peripheral blood, taken on day 0 of AZD1222 vaccination. The chain employs TRBV3-1 (or the pseudogene TRBV3-2) and TRBJ2-7; 9 nucleotides line up with TRBD2. This sequence originates from an adult in good health. The CDR3 nucleotides are TGTGCCAGCAGCAAAGGGAGAGTAGCGGGAGACGAGCAGTACTTC. Protein product: CASSKGRVAGDEQYF.